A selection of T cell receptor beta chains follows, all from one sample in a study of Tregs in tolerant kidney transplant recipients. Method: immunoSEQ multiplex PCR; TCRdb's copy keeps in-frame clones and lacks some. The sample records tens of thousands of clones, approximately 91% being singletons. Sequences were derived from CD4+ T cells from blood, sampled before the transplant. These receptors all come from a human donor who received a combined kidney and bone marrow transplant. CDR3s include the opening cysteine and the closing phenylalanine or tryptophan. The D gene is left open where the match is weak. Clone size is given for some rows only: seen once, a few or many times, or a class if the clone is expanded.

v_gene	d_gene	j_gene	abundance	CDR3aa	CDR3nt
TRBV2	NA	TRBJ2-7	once	CASSEGLYEQYF	TGTGCCAGCAGTGAAGGTCTCTACGAGCAGTACTTC
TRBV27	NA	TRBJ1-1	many	CASSYRQGESFF	TGTGCCAGCAGTTATCGGCAGGGCGAATCTTTCTTT
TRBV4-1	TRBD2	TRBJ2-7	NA	CASSQGRAAGGRYEQYF	TGCGCCAGCAGCCAAGGTAGAGCAGCGGGAGGACGATACGAGCAGTACTTC
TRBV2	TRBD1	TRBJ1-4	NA	CASRGQGATNEKLFF	TGTGCCAGCAGAGGACAGGGGGCAACTAATGAAAAACTGTTTTTT
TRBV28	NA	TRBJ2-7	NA	CASSLQGMSSYEQYF	TGTGCCAGCAGTTTACAGGGAATGAGCTCCTACGAGCAGTACTTC
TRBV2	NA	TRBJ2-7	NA	CASSERGGFAHEQYF	TGTGCCAGCAGTGAAAGGGGGGGCTTTGCCCACGAGCAGTACTTC
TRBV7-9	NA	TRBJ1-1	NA	CASSFAGLNTEAFF	TGTGCCAGCAGCTTTGCAGGGTTGAACACTGAAGCTTTCTTT
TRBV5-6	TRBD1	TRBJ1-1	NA	CASSLNRGTEAFF	TGTGCCAGCAGCTTGAACAGGGGGACTGAAGCTTTCTTT
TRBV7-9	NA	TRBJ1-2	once	CASSLTFDGGVYGYTF	TGTGCCAGCAGCTTAACTTTCGACGGGGGGGTCTATGGCTACACCTTC
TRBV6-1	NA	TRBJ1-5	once	CASSEVRYQPQHF	TGTGCCAGCAGTGAAGTGAGGTATCAGCCCCAGCATTTT
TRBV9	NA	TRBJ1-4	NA	CASSDRDTIEKLFF	TGTGCCAGCAGCGACCGGGACACAATTGAAAAACTGTTTTTT
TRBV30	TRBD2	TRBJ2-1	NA	CACPPGSGRDNEQFF	TGTGCCTGCCCCCCGGGGAGCGGGAGGGACAATGAGCAGTTCTTC
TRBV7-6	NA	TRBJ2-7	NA	CASSPQDSSYEQYF	TGTGCCAGCAGTCCGCAAGACAGTTCCTACGAGCAGTACTTC
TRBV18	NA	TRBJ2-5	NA	CASSLDREQETQYF	TGTGCCAGCTCACTGGACAGAGAACAAGAGACCCAGTACTTC
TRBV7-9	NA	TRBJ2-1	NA	CASSLTQSVDEQFF	TGTGCCAGCAGCTTAACGCAGAGCGTCGATGAGCAGTTCTTC
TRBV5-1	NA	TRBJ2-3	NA	CASRQGTSDTQYF	TGCGCCAGCAGACAGGGCACTTCAGATACGCAGTATTTT
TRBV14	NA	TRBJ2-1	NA	CASSQPLPGVRGEQFF	TGTGCCAGCAGCCAACCCCTTCCGGGAGTTAGGGGTGAGCAGTTCTTC
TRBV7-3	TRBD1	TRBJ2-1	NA	CASSQTTGVEQFF	TGTGCCAGCAGCCAGACGACAGGGGTGGAGCAGTTCTTC
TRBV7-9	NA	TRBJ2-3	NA	CASSFARRTDTQYF	TGTGCCAGCAGCTTCGCTAGGCGCACAGATACGCAGTATTTT
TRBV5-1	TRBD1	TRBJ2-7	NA	CASSPDRVSPYEQYF	TGCGCCAGCAGCCCGGACAGGGTAAGCCCCTACGAGCAGTACTTC
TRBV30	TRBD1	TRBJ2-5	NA	CAWSVGNRGRETQYF	TGTGCCTGGAGTGTCGGAAACAGGGGTCGGGAGACCCAGTACTTC
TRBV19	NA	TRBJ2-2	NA	CASTRVGGTGELFF	TGTGCCAGTACTAGGGTGGGGGGCACCGGGGAGCTGTTTTTT
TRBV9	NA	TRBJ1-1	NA	CASSVDRGLTEAFF	TGTGCCAGCAGCGTAGACCGGGGTTTGACTGAAGCTTTCTTT
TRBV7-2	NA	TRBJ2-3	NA	CASSLRSSTDTQYF	TGTGCCAGCAGCTTACGGTCTAGCACAGATACGCAGTATTTT
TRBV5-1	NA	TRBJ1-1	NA	CASSLAPLRGGNTEAFF	TGCGCCAGCAGCTTGGCCCCCCTACGGGGAGGGAACACTGAAGCTTTCTTT
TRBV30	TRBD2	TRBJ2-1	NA	CAWTLAGDLYNEQFF	TGTGCCTGGACCTTAGCGGGAGATCTATACAATGAGCAGTTCTTC